The 19 T cell receptor beta chains given below trace back to one sample, sequenced in a study of cytomegalovirus exposure and HLA in healthy donors. Method: immunoSEQ multiplex PCR; TCRdb's copy keeps in-frame clones and lacks some. The sample holds some 65,000 clones, roughly 96% seen once. The sample consisted of PBMCs. These receptors were taken from a man aged 18 to 29 in good health and CMV-seronegative.

V is TRBV28 and J is TRBJ2-2; 9 nucleotides line up with TRBD2. J gave up 4 bases and V 7 bases, and 13 bases lay outside the gene matches. Germline values: CDR1 MDHEN, CDR2 SYDVKM. The CDR3 is 17 residues long. The CDR3 sequence: CASKSGGSGRSTGELFF. The CDR3 nucleotides are TGTGCCAGCAAATCCGGGGGGAGCGGGAGGTCCACCGGGGAGCTGTTTTTT.

The CDR3 nucleotides are TGCGCCAGCAGCTTTGGGGCGGTAACAGGGAACACTGAAGCTTTCTTT. Its translation is CASSFGAVTGNTEAFF. V and J are TRBV5-1 and TRBJ1-1; perhaps TRBD1 as D (5 bases). The CDR3 has 16 residues. The ends were cut back, 2 bases at V and 1 base at J, with 15 bases in the middle. Germline CDR1 reads SGHRS; CDR2 reads YFSETQ.

This chain connects TRBV19 to TRBJ1-1; a weak D match, TRBD1 (5 bases). The CDR3 runs 11 residues. V shed 10 bases and J shed 4 bases, with 10 bases lying between them. From germline, CDR1 is LNHDA and CDR2 SQIVND (reference sequence). The CDR3 sequence is CATSQGTEAFF. The CDR3 coding sequence is TGTGCCACCTCGCAGGGCACTGAAGCTTTCTTT.

The chain uses TRBV30 and TRBJ1-1; 7 bases align to TRBD1. From germline, CDR1 is GTSNPN and CDR2 SVGIG (reference sequence). The CDR3 runs 13 residues. V lost 5 bases and J lost 2; bases outside the gene matches: 5. The CDR3 bases are TGTGCCTGGGACAGGGAAGGAAACACTGAAGCTTTCTTT. It encodes CAWDREGNTEAFF.

The rearrangement joins TRBV7-9 to TRBJ2-1; TRBD2 matches at 10 bases. The CDR3 has 17 residues. The junction had 11 bases not matched to a gene; V was cut back by 4 bases and J by 5 bases. Germline V CDR1 and CDR2: SEHNR, FQNEAQ (reference sequence). In DNA form, the CDR3 reads TGTGCCAGCAGCTCGACACGGAGCGGGAGGGCCGACAATGAGCAGTTCTTC. Translated, it gives CASSSTRSGRADNEQFF.

Only one count was recorded for this clone. The chain employs TRBV7-8 and TRBJ1-2, with TRBD1 as a possible D gene (6 bases). Germline V gives CDR1 SGHVS, CDR2 FQNEAQ. Between the trimmed V and J ends, which lost 0 bases and 4 bases, there was a span of 18 bases. This CDR3 comprises 17 residues. In nucleotides, the CDR3 is TGTGCCAGCAGCTTAGCGAGCCTTACAGGGATCGCCTATGGCTACACCTTC. Protein: CASSLASLTGIAYGYTF. Full variable domain (missing parts from reference TRBV7-8 and TRBJ1-2): GAGVSQSPRYKVAKRGQDVALRCDPISGHVSLFWYQQALGQGPEFLTYFQNEAQLDKSGLPSDRFFAERPEGSVSTLKIQRTQQEDSAVYLCASSLASLTGIAYGYTFGSGTRLTVV.

The chain combines TRBV5-1 with TRBJ2-5; tentatively, D is TRBD1 (5 bases). The CDR3 is made up of 13 amino acids. Germline V gene lookup returns CDR1 SGHRS and CDR2 YFSETQ. V was trimmed by 4 bases and J by 5 bases, leaving 12 bases between them. The CDR3 region is CASSQGFGETQYF. In nucleotides, the CDR3 is TGCGCCAGCAGCCAGGGATTCGGGGAGACCCAGTACTTC.

This clone was observed once. The chain has TRBV7-2 and TRBJ2-3; D unresolved. CDR3 length: 13 amino acids. Trimming stripped 0 bases from V and 3 bases from J, with 4 bases between. CDR1 and CDR2 from the germline V gene are SGHTA and FQGNSA. The CDR3 is CASSLARTDTQYF. The DNA of the CDR3 is TGTGCCAGCAGCTTAGCGAGGACAGATACGCAGTATTTT.

The CDR3 reads CASSEYSGIRYEQYF. In DNA form, the CDR3 reads TGTGCCAGCAGCGAATATAGCGGGATTCGATACGAGCAGTACTTC. The rearrangement links TRBV7-9 to TRBJ2-7, with TRBD2 matching over 8 bases. The germline gives CDR1 SEHNR, CDR2 FQNEAQ (reference sequence). This CDR3 contains 15 residues. J lost 4 bases, V lost 5 bases, and 10 bases had no gene match.

The rearrangement joins TRBV19 to TRBJ1-5; TRBD1 matches 7 bases. After removal of 5 bases from V and 2 bases from J, the junction contained 3 bases not matched to a gene. The CDR3 sequence is 14 residues long. Germline V gene lookup returns CDR1 LNHDA and CDR2 SQIVND (reference sequence). In DNA, the CDR3 is TGTGCCAGTAGTTTAACAGGGGGCAATCAGCCCCAGCATTTT. Amino acids: CASSLTGGNQPQHF. The variable domain in full, with the rest retrieved from reference TRBV19 and TRBJ1-5, is DGGITQSPKYLFRKEGQNVTLSCEQNLNHDAMYWYRQDPGQGLRLIYYSQIVNDFQKGDIAEGYSVSREKKESFPLTVTSAQKNPTAFYLCASSLTGGNQPQHFGDGTRLSIL.

This chain uses TRBV10-3 with TRBJ2-7, with 9 bases aligning to TRBD1. The CDR3 spans 15 residues. Germline V lookup: CDR1 ENHRY, CDR2 SYGVKD. Trimming removed 3 bases from V and 5 bases from J; junction bases left unmatched: 8. In nucleotides, the CDR3 is TGTGCCATCAGTGATAGCCCAGGACAGGGGAACGAGCAGTACTTC. Translating it yields CAISDSPGQGNEQYF.

This clone was observed once. The chain has TRBV14 and TRBJ2-1; 8 nucleotides line up with TRBD2. V gave up 2 bases and J gave up 2 bases; unmatched junction bases: 8. Germline-derived CDR1 and CDR2 are SGHDN and FVKESK. CDR3 size: 17 residues. Here the CDR3 reads CASSQRGGGRTYNEQFF. In DNA form, the CDR3 reads TGTGCCAGCAGCCAAAGGGGCGGCGGGAGGACCTACAATGAGCAGTTCTTC.

The chain uses TRBV5-4 and TRBJ2-7; perhaps TRBD1 as D (8 bases). The V gene's germline CDR1 is SGHNT and CDR2 YYREEE (reference sequence). V lost 0 bases to trimming and J lost 7 bases, with 17 bases between them. The CDR3 is made up of 15 amino acids. The CDR3 nucleotides are TGTGCCAGCAGCTTGGCAGGGACAGGACTAGGGGAGCAGTACTTC. Its protein product is CASSLAGTGLGEQYF.

This rearrangement joins TRBV7-9 to TRBJ1-1; 7 bases agree with TRBD1. J gave up 0 bases and V 3 bases, and 10 bases lay outside the gene matches. Per the germline V gene, CDR1 is SEHNR and CDR2 is FQNEAQ (reference sequence). CDR3 length equals 17 residues. CDR3 region: CASSFSRPGGMNTEAFF. The CDR3 nucleotides are TGTGCCAGCAGCTTTTCACGACCAGGGGGGATGAACACTGAAGCTTTCTTT.

This clone has a single count. The J gene is TRBJ2-7, the V gene TRBV6-6; D is perhaps TRBD1 (6 bases). V was cut by 2 bases and J by 1 base, with 9 bases left in between. The length of the CDR3 is 14 residues. Per germline, CDR1 MNHNY and CDR2 SVGAGI (reference sequence). CDR3 sequence (DNA): TGTGCCAGCAGTTACGGACAGCCTTCCTACGAGCAGTACTTC. It translates to CASSYGQPSYEQYF.

V gene TRBV9 combines with J gene TRBJ2-2, with 8 bases fitting TRBD1. The V gene's germline CDR1 is SGDLS and CDR2 YYNGEE. Trimming at V came to 4 bases and at J to 4 bases, leaving 9 bases not matched to a gene. The CDR3 consists of 16 residues. This CDR3 reads CASSPSSGGATGELFF. In nucleotides, the CDR3 is TGTGCCAGCAGCCCGTCTTCAGGGGGCGCCACCGGGGAGCTGTTTTTT.

This chain uses TRBV5-6 with TRBJ2-3; 11 nucleotides agree with TRBD2. V gave up 7 bases and J gave up 2 bases; unmatched junction bases: 6. Germline V gene sequence: CDR1 SGHDT, CDR2 YYEEEE. The CDR3 is made up of 15 amino acids. The CDR3 DNA reads TGTGCCAGCCATGAACTAGCGGGAGCCACAGATACGCAGTATTTT. Translation gives CASHELAGATDTQYF.

J is TRBJ2-1 and V is TRBV29-1; 9 bases fit TRBD1. CDR1 and CDR2 from the germline V gene are SQVTM and ANQGSEA. The CDR3 is 12 residues long. With 8 bases clipped from V and 7 bases from J, the junction kept 6 bases outside the gene matches. CDR3 coding DNA: TGCAGCATCCTGACAGGGGGAAATGAGCAGTTCTTC. This translates into CSILTGGNEQFF.

The V call is TRBV11-2, the J call TRBJ1-1; possibly TRBD1 for D (6 bases). CDR1 and CDR2 (germline): SGHAT, FQNNGV. Trimming pared 4 bases from V and 5 bases from J, leaving 26 bases between. CDR3 length equals 18 residues. CDR3 sequence: CASSSRGGLRDTRTEAFF. In DNA, the CDR3 is TGTGCCAGCAGCTCCCGGGGGGGCCTAAGGGACACGAGGACTGAAGCTTTCTTT.